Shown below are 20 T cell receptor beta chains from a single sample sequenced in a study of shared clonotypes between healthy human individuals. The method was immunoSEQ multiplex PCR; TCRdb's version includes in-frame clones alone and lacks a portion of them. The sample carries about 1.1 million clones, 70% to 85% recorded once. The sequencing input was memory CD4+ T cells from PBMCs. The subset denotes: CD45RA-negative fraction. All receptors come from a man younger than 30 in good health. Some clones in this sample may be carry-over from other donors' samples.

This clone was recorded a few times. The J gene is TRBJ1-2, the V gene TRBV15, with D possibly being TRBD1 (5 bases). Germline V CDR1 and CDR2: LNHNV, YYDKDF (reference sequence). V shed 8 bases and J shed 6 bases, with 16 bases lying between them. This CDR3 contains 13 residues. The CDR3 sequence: CATSDPVGDGYTF. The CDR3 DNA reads TGTGCCACCTCTGATCCTGTGGGGGATGGCTACACCTTC.

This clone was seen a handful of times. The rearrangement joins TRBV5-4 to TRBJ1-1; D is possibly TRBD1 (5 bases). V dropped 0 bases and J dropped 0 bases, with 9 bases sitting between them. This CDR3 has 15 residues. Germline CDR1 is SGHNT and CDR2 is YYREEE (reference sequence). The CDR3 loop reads CASSLGGTLNTEAFF. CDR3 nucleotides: TGTGCCAGCAGCTTGGGGGGGACCCTGAACACTGAAGCTTTCTTT.

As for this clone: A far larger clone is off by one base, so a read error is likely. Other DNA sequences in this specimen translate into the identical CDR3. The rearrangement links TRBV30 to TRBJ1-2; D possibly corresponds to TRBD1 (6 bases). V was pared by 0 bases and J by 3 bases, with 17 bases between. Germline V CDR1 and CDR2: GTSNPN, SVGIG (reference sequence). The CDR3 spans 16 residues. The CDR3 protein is CAWSVNPQGTHYGYTF. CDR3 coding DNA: TGTGCCTGGAGTGTCAACCCACAGGGTACTCACTATGGCTACACCTTC.

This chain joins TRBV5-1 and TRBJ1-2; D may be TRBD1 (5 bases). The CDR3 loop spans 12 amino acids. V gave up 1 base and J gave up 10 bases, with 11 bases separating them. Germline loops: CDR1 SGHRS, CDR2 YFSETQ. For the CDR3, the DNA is TGCGCCAGCAGCTTGATGGGGGAAGTCTACACCTTC. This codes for CASSLMGEVYTF.

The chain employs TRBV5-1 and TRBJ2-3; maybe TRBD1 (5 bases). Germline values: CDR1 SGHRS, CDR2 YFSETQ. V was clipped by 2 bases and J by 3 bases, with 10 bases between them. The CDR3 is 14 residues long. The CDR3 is CASSFGRQTDTQYF. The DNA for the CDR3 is TGCGCCAGCAGCTTTGGCCGACAGACAGATACGCAGTATTTT.

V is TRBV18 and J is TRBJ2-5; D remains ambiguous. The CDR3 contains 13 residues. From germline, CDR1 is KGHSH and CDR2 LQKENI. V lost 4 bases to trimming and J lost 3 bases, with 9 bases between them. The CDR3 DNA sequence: TGTGCCAGCTCACAGAACGGTAAAGAGACCCAGTACTTC. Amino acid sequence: CASSQNGKETQYF.

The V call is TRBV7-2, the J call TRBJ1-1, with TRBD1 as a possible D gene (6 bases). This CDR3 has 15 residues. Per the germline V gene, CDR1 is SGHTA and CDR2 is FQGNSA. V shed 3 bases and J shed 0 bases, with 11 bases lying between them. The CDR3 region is CASSLRGFMNTEAFF. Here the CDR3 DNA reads TGTGCCAGCAGCTTGAGGGGGTTCATGAACACTGAAGCTTTCTTT.

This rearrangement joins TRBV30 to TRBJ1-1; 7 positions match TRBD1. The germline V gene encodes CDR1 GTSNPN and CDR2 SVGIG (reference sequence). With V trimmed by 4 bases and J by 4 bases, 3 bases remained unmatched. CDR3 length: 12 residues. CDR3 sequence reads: CAWKQGSTEAFF. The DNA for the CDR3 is TGTGCCTGGAAACAGGGGAGCACTGAAGCTTTCTTT.

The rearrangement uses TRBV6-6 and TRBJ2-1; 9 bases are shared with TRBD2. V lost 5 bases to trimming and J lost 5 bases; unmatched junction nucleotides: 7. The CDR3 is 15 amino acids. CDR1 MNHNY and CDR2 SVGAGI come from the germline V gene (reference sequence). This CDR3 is CASSPASGKNNEQFF. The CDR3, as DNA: TGTGCCAGCAGTCCAGCTAGCGGGAAGAACAATGAGCAGTTCTTC.

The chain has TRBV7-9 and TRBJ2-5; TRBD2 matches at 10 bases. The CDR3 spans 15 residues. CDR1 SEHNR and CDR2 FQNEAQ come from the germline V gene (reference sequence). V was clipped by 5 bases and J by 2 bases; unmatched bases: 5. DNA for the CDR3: TGTGCCAGCAGCCGCGGACTAGCGGATCAAGAGACCCAGTACTTC. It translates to CASSRGLADQETQYF.

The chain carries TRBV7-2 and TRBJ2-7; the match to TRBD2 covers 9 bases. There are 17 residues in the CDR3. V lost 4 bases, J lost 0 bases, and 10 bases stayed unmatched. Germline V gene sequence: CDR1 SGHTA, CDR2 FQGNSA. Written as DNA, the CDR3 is TGTGCCAGCAGCTCCAAGTTAGCGGGAGCCCTCTCCTACGAGCAGTACTTC. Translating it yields CASSSKLAGALSYEQYF.

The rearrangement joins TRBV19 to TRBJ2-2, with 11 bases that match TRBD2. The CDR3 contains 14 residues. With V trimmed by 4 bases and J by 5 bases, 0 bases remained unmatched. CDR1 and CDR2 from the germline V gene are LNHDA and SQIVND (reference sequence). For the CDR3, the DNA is TGTGCCAGTAGTACTAGCGGGAGGACCGGGGAGCTGTTTTTT. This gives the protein CASSTSGRTGELFF.

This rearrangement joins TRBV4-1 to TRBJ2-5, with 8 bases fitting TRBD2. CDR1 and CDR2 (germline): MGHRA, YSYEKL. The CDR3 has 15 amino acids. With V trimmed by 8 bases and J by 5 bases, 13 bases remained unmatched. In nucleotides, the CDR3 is TGCGCCAGCTGTAGACGGGAGGGCCGAGGGGAGACCCAGTACTTC. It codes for CASCRREGRGETQYF.

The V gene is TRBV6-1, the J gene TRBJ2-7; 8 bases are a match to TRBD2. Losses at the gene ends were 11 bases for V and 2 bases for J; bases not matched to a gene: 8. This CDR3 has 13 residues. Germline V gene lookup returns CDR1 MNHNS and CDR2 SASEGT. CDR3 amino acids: CASAGGLAYEQYF. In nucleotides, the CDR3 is TGTGCCTCCGCCGGGGGACTAGCCTACGAGCAGTACTTC.

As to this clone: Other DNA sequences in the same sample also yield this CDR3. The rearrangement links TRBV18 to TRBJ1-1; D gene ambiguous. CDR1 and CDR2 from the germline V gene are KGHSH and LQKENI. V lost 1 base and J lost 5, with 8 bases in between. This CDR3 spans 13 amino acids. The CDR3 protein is CASSPQGSTEAFF. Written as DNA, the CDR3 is TGTGCCAGCTCACCACAGGGAAGTACTGAAGCTTTCTTT.

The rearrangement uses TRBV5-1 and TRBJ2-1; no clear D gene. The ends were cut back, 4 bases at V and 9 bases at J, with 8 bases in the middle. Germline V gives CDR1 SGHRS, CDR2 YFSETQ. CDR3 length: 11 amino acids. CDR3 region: CASSPHSEQFF. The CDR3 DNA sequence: TGCGCCAGCAGCCCGCACAGTGAGCAGTTCTTC.

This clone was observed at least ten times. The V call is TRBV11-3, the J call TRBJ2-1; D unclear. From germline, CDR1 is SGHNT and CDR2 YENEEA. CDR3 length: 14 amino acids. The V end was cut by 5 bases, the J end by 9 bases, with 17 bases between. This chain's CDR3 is CASSPSPSMGEQFF. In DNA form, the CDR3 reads TGTGCCAGCAGCCCGTCCCCGAGTATGGGTGAGCAGTTCTTC.

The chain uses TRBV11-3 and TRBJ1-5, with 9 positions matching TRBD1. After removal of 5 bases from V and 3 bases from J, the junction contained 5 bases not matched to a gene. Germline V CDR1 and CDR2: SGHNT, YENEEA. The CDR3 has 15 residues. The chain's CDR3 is CASSKGQGSNQPQHF. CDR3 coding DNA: TGTGCCAGCAGCAAGGGACAGGGCTCCAATCAGCCCCAGCATTTT.

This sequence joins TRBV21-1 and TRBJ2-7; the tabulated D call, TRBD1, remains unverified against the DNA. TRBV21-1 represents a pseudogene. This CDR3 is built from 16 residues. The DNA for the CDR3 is TGTGCCAGCACTGGAACCACCCGGGACAGGGGTTACGAGCAGTACTTC. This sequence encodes CASTGTTRDRGYEQYF.

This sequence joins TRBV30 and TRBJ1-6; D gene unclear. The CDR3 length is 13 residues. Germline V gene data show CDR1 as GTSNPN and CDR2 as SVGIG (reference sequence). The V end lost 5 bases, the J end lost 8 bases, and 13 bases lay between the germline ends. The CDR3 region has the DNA TGTGCCTGGGGCCCAGGCGCGGATTCACCCCTCCACTTT. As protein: CAWGPGADSPLHF.